This TCR beta chain was found in a study of CD8 T cells in Susac syndrome. Reverse transcription used 0.5 to 1 ug RNA and random hexamers. TCRdb processed the immunoSEQ multiplex PCR reads anew with MiXCR; each CDR3 protein has one entry. The sample gives 150,000 to 200,000 distinct CDR3 sequences, approximately 94% of which show up once; about 0.1% is in the top ten. The multiple sclerosis controls comprised treatment-naive patients whose relapsing-remitting disease was stable or active. V was pared by 6 bases and J by 4 bases, with 15 bases between. This CDR3 contains 14 residues. This sequence was found in a human donor with multiple sclerosis. The V and J genes are TRBV12-3 or TRBV12-4 and TRBJ1-2; no reliable D call. Material for sequencing was CD4+ T cells from PBMCs. The CDR3 loop reads CASSQKVGPYGYTF. CDR3 bases: TGTGCCAGCAGCCAAAAGGTCGGGCCCTATGGCTACACCTTC.